Following are 12 T cell receptor beta chains from one sample sequenced in a study of cytomegalovirus exposure and HLA in healthy donors. PCR primers comprised 60 Vbeta and 13 Jbeta primers. Sequenced by immunoSEQ multiplex PCR; TCRdb stores in-frame clones only, minus some. Found here are 130,000 to 150,000 clones, roughly three quarters of them singletons; the top ten hold around 6.7%. The sequenced sample consisted of PBMCs. The receptor source for this set is a woman aged 40 to 50 in good health and CMV-seropositive.

This clone was observed a single time. Here the CDR3 reads CASRPGLAGTNEQFF. DNA for the CDR3: TGTGCCAGCAGGCCCGGACTAGCGGGGACCAATGAGCAGTTCTTC. The chain has TRBV6-5 and TRBJ2-1; 12 nucleotides line up with TRBD2. CDR3 length: 15 amino acids. Germline values: CDR1 MNHEY, CDR2 SVGAGI. The V gene end was trimmed by 6 bases and the J gene end by 6 bases; junction bases not matched to a gene: 6.

This clone was found a few times. The rearrangement joins TRBV6-6 to TRBJ2-5, with D maybe TRBD1 (6 bases). V lost 10 bases to trimming and J lost 5 bases, with 17 bases between them. CDR1 and CDR2 from the germline V gene are MNHNY and SVGAGI (reference sequence). This CDR3 comprises 13 residues. The CDR3 coding sequence is TGTGCCATCGGGGCAGGGGCGTGGGAGACCCAGTACTTC. This sequence encodes CAIGAGAWETQYF.

The rearrangement uses TRBV11-2 and TRBJ2-1, with TRBD2 matching 12 bases. CDR3 length: 15 amino acids. Trimming took 8 bases from V and 5 from J; bases not matched to a gene: 7. Germline CDR1 SGHAT, CDR2 FQNNGV. Here the CDR3 DNA reads TGTGCCAGCTCAAAGAGGACTAGCGGGGACAATGAGCAGTTCTTC. Amino acid sequence: CASSKRTSGDNEQFF.

The chain employs TRBV5-1 and TRBJ2-3; the D gene is possibly TRBD2 (5 bases). The CDR3 spans 16 residues. The germline V and J ends were trimmed by 4 bases and 1 base, with 16 bases remaining between them. The germline V gene encodes CDR1 SGHRS and CDR2 YFSETQ. The CDR3 loop reads CASSPRPGIGTDTQYF. CDR3 bases: TGCGCCAGCAGCCCCCGTCCGGGGATAGGCACAGATACGCAGTATTTT. Looking up the rest from reference TRBV5-1 and TRBJ2-3 gives the full variable domain: KAGVTQTPRYLIKTRGQQVTLSCSPISGHRSVSWYQQTPGQGLQFLFEYFSETQRNKGNFPGRFSGRQFSNSRSEMNVSTLELGDSALYLCASSPRPGIGTDTQYFGPGTRLTVL.

This clone was detected a few times. V usage is TRBV30 and J usage is TRBJ1-6; D is ambiguous. Germline assignment: CDR1 GTSNPN and CDR2 SVGIG (reference sequence). The CDR3 sequence is 13 residues long. The V gene lost 0 bases and the J gene lost 5 bases, with 5 bases spanning the gap. CDR3 in amino acids: CAWSVTDNSPLHF. The CDR3 DNA sequence: TGTGCCTGGAGTGTAACAGATAATTCACCCCTCCACTTT. The entire variable domain, with the rest obtained from reference TRBV30 and TRBJ1-6, is as follows: SQTIHQWPATLVQPVGSPLSLECTVEGTSNPNLYWYRQAAGRGLQLLFYSVGIGQISSEVPQNLSASRPQDRQFILSSKKLLLSDSGFYLCAWSVTDNSPLHFGNGTRLTVT.

This clone was counted between two and nine times. V is TRBV9 and J is TRBJ2-1, with D maybe TRBD2 (7 bases). In germline, CDR1 is SGDLS, CDR2 YYNGEE. CDR3 length equals 14 residues. Trimming pared 3 bases from V and 2 bases from J, leaving 9 bases between. For the CDR3, the DNA is TGTGCCAGCAGCGAGGGGGGGCCCTACAATGAGCAGTTCTTC. Translated, it gives CASSEGGPYNEQFF.

The CDR3 DNA follows: TGTGCTACCCAGGCCAGGGCACTGTTTTTT. The encoded protein is CATQARALFF. V and J are TRBV12-5 and TRBJ1-4; D is perhaps TRBD1 (5 bases). This CDR3 is built from 10 residues. The V end lost 10 bases, the J end lost 13 bases, and 13 bases lay between the germline ends. Germline-derived CDR1 and CDR2 are LGHNT and FRNRAP.

The rearrangement joins TRBV14 to TRBJ2-1, with 12 bases identical to TRBD2. Germline-derived CDR1 and CDR2 are SGHDN and FVKESK. V was pared by 4 bases and J by 6 bases, with 7 bases of the junction left unmatched. The CDR3 sequence is 16 residues long. The CDR3 spells CASSPPSGGAFNEQFF. The CDR3 DNA follows: TGTGCCAGCAGCCCCCCTAGCGGGGGGGCCTTCAATGAGCAGTTCTTC.

This clone was picked up a small number of times. The gene calls are TRBV30 and TRBJ1-2; TRBD1 is a possible D gene (6 bases). Per the germline V gene, CDR1 is GTSNPN and CDR2 is SVGIG (reference sequence). The CDR3 extends over 16 amino acids. V dropped 4 bases and J dropped 2 bases, with 20 bases sitting between them. The CDR3 DNA is TGTGCCTGGAAACGGGGGAGGGGGAGGTCAAACTATGGCTACACCTTC. Protein sequence: CAWKRGRGRSNYGYTF. The full variable domain, in which reference TRBV30 and TRBJ1-2 provide the parts outside the CDR3, is SQTIHQWPATLVQPVGSPLSLECTVEGTSNPNLYWYRQAAGRGLQLLFYSVGIGQISSEVPQNLSASRPQDRQFILSSKKLLLSDSGFYLCAWKRGRGRSNYGYTFGSGTRLTVV.

The chain is built from TRBV10-2 and TRBJ1-2; 7 bases line up with TRBD1. V trimming: 3 bases; J trimming: 7 bases; junction bases outside the gene matches: 5. The length of the CDR3 is 13 residues. The germline V gene encodes CDR1 WSHSY and CDR2 SAAADI. CDR3 bases: TGCGCCAGCAGTGAAGACAGGGTTCGTGGCTACACCTTC. This codes for CASSEDRVRGYTF.

This clone was observed a single time. The chain joins TRBV10-3 to TRBJ2-3; D is perhaps TRBD2 (7 bases). Germline values: CDR1 ENHRY, CDR2 SYGVKD. The CDR3 spans 13 residues. Trimming removed 10 bases from V and 2 bases from J, with 13 bases in between. The CDR3 reads CATEGGTTDTQYF. The DNA of the CDR3 is TGTGCCACGGAGGGGGGGACCACAGATACGCAGTATTTT.

The chain uses TRBV6-6 and TRBJ2-5, with D possibly being TRBD2 (7 bases). The J call is uncertain, as TRBJ2-7 better fits the DNA end. Per the germline V gene, CDR1 is MNHNY and CDR2 is SVGAGI (reference sequence). CDR3 size: 15 residues. CDR3 loop: CASSYSSTGGGEQYF. CDR3 DNA sequence: TGTGCCAGCAGTTACTCTTCTACGGGGGGCGGCGAGCAGTACTTC.